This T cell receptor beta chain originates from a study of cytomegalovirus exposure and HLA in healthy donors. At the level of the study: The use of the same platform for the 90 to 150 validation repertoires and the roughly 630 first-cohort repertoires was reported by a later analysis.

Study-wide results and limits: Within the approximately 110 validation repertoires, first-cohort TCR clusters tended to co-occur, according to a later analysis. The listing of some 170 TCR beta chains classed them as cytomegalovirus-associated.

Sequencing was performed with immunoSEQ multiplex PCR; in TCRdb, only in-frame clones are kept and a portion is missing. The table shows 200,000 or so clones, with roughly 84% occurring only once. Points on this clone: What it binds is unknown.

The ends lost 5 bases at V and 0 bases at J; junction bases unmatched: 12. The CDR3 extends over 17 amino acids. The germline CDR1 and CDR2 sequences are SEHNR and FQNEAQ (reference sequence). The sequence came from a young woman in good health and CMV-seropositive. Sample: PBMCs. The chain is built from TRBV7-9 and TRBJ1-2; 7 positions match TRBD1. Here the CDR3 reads CASSPTAGQITNYGYTF. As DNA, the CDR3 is TGTGCCAGCAGCCCTACCGCGGGACAGATAACTAACTATGGCTACACCTTC.